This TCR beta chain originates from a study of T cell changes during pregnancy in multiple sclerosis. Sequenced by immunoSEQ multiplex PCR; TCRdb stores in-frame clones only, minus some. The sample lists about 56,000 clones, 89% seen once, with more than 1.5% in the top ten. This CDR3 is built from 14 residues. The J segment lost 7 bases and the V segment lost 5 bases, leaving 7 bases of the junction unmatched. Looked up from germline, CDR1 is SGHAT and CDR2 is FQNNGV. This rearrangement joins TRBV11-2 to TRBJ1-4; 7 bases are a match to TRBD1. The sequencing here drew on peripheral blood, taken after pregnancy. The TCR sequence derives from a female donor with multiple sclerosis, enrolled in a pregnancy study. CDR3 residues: CASSVPGGVEKLFF. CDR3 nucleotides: TGTGCCAGCAGCGTACCAGGGGGAGTTGAAAAACTGTTTTTT. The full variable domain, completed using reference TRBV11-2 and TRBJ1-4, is EAGVAQSPRYKIIEKRQSVAFWCNPISGHATLYWYQQILGQGPKLLIQFQNNGVVDDSQLPKDRFSAERLKGVDSTLKIQPAKLEDSAVYLCASSVPGGVEKLFFGSGTQLSVL.